This TCR beta chain stems from a study of blood T cell repertoires in COVID-19. Clones were read by immunoSEQ multiplex PCR, and TCRdb kept only the in-frame ones, dropping some. The sample has approximately 100,000 clones, about 89% seen once; the top ten hold approximately 5.1%. Germline lookup yields CDR1 MGHRA and CDR2 YSYEKL. Trimming took 1 base from V and 1 from J; bases not matched to a gene: 1. The CDR3 totals 15 residues. The chain uses TRBV4-1 and TRBJ1-1; 9 bases align to TRBD1. The specimen sequenced was peripheral blood. This receptor was taken from a human donor in a cohort sampled during active COVID-19. The CDR3 bases are TGCGCCAGCAGCCAAGCGGGACAGGGGAACACTGAAGCTTTCTTT. It yields the protein CASSQAGQGNTEAFF.